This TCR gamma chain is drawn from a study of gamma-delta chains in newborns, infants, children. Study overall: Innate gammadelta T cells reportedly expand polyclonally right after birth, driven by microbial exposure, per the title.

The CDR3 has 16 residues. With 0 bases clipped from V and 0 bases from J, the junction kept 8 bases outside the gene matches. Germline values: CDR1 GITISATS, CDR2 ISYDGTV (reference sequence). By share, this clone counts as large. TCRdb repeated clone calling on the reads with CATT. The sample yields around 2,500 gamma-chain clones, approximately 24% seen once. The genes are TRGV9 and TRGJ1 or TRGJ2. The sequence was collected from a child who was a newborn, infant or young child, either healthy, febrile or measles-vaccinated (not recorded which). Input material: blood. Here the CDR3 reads CALWEVGRKNYYKKLF. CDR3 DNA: TGTGCCTTGTGGGAGGTGGGGCGAAAGAATTATTATAAGAAACTCTTT.